One sample yielded the 15 T cell receptor beta chains listed below, sequenced in a study of T cells after yellow fever vaccination. MiXCR, run by TCRdb on the 5' RACE reads, gives a single entry per CDR3 protein. The table includes hundreds of thousands of distinct CDR3 sequences, approximately 5.2% detected once. This specimen was CD4+ T cells sorted from PBMCs, taken on the day of the yellow fever booster vaccination. These TCRs come from a man aged 18 to 30 who received the YFV17D yellow fever vaccine.

This clonotype was picked up a small number of times. The chain uses TRBV5-1 and TRBJ1-3; TRBD1 aligns across 12 bases. The CDR3 consists of 14 residues. Per the germline V gene, CDR1 is SGHRS and CDR2 is YFSETQ. V shed 4 bases and J 8 bases; nucleotides not matched to a gene: 4. The CDR3 spells CASSTGTGGDTIYF. The CDR3 DNA sequence: TGCGCCAGCAGCACCGGGACAGGGGGCGACACCATATATTTT.

This clonotype was counted only a few times. V usage is TRBV28 and J usage is TRBJ1-6; D is possibly TRBD1 (6 bases). Germline V gives CDR1 MDHEN, CDR2 SYDVKM. This CDR3 has 16 amino acids. Deletions cut 6 bases from V and 0 bases from J, with 12 bases between. DNA of the CDR3: TGTGCCAGCAGCTCAGGGGTGAGCTCCTATAATTCACCCCTCCACTTT. Translated, it gives CASSSGVSSYNSPLHF.

This clonotype has ten or more counts. CDR3 sequence (DNA): TGCAGCGTGAACAGGGTCGGTACAGATACGCAGTATTTT. Its translation is CSVNRVGTDTQYF. V usage is TRBV29-1 and J usage is TRBJ2-3, with a possible D match to TRBD1 (6 bases). CDR1 and CDR2 (germline): SQVTM, ANQGSEA. The CDR3 length is 13 residues. V dropped 6 bases and J dropped 3 bases, with 13 bases sitting between them.

This clonotype was detected only a few times. In DNA form, the CDR3 reads TGTGCCAGCAGCGAGCGGGGGGCCGGCTACAATGAGCAGTTCTTC. It translates to CASSERGAGYNEQFF. The chain recombines TRBV2 with TRBJ2-1; 9 bases agree with TRBD2. V shed 6 bases and J 3 bases; nucleotides not matched to a gene: 6. Germline V gene data show CDR1 as SNHLY and CDR2 as FYNNEI. The CDR3 has 15 amino acids.

This clonotype has more than one count but fewer than ten. The chain uses TRBV19 and TRBJ2-7, with D uncertain. V was clipped by 6 bases and J by 4 bases, with 16 bases between them. This CDR3 is 14 amino acids long. Germline V CDR1 and CDR2: LNHDA, SQIVND (reference sequence). Here the CDR3 reads CASRDVSSGYEQYF. CDR3 nucleotides: TGTGCCAGTAGGGATGTCTCCTCTGGGTACGAGCAGTACTTC.

Many counts were recorded for this clonotype. V and J are TRBV4-3 and TRBJ2-3; the D is unclear. Looked up from germline, CDR1 is LGHNA and CDR2 is YSLEER. Trimming left V 1 base short and J 4 bases short, with 9 bases between. This CDR3 has 14 residues. The CDR3 DNA reads TGCGCCAGCAGCCAAGCCCCAGGCCCAGATACGCAGTATTTT. Translation: CASSQAPGPDTQYF.

The genes are TRBV12-3 or TRBV12-4 and TRBJ2-1; D is ambiguous. V shed 3 bases and J shed 4 bases, with 7 bases lying between them. This CDR3 has 13 residues. The CDR3 sequence: CASSFLEYNEQFF. The CDR3 DNA follows: TGTGCCAGCAGTTTTCTGGAATACAATGAGCAGTTCTTC.

This clonotype has ten or more counts. The chain combines TRBV4-2 with TRBJ2-2; D possibly corresponds to TRBD2 (6 bases). CDR1 LGHNA and CDR2 YNFKEQ come from the germline V gene. Trimming took off 8 bases at V and 7 bases at J, with 23 bases between the two ends. CDR3 length equals 16 residues. Here the CDR3 DNA reads TGTGCCAGCTCAACCGGGGCAGGAGGGCACAACGGGGAGCTGTTTTTT. Its translation is CASSTGAGGHNGELFF.

The J gene is TRBJ1-1, the V gene TRBV18, with 9 nucleotides matching TRBD1. From germline, CDR1 is KGHSH and CDR2 LQKENI. There are 15 residues in the CDR3. V lost 8 bases to trimming and J lost 3 bases; unmatched junction nucleotides: 10. CDR3 in DNA: TGTGCCAGCCATGCCCCGGGACAGGGACACACTGAAGCTTTCTTT. This encodes CASHAPGQGHTEAFF.

This clonotype was found many times. The chain has TRBV7-9 and TRBJ2-3, with unresolved D. This CDR3 comprises 15 residues. The germline CDR1 and CDR2 sequences are SEHNR and FQNEAQ (reference sequence). Trimming stripped 2 bases from V and 2 bases from J, with 11 bases between. The CDR3 nucleotides read TGTGCCAGCAGCTTAAAGGGCCGCTACACAGATACGCAGTATTTT. This codes for CASSLKGRYTDTQYF.

In regard to this clonotype: The germline gene is not matched at one end of the junction; a read error may be the cause. The chain couples TRBV5-1 to TRBJ1-1, with 7 bases fitting TRBD1. The length of the CDR3 is 16 residues. In germline, CDR1 is SGHRS, CDR2 YFSETQ. DNA for the CDR3: TGCGCCAGCAGCTTGTTCTCGACAGGGCTGAACATTGAAGCTTTCTTT. Protein product: CASSLFSTGLNIEAFF. The whole variable domain, remainder taken from reference TRBV5-1 and TRBJ1-1, is KAGVTQTPRYLIKTRGQQVTLSCSPISGHRSVSWYQQTPGQGLQFLFEYFSETQRNKGNFPGRFSGRQFSNSRSEMNVSTLELGDSALYLCASSLFSTGLNIEAFFGQGTRLTVV.

This clonotype turned up a few times. This rearrangement joins TRBV18 to TRBJ2-1, with 14 bases identical to TRBD2. Germline V gene data show CDR1 as KGHSH and CDR2 as LQKENI. V trimming: 4 bases; J trimming: 7 bases; junction bases outside the gene matches: 6. The CDR3 has 16 amino acids. CDR3 sequence (DNA): TGTGCCAGCTCACACGGACTAGCGGGGGGATCTAATGAGCAGTTCTTC. Translated, it gives CASSHGLAGGSNEQFF.

J is TRBJ1-1 and V is TRBV13; 8 bases are a match to TRBD1. V lost 3 bases, J lost 3 bases, and 9 bases stayed unmatched. Germline CDR1 and CDR2: PRHDT and FYEKMQ (reference sequence). There are 16 residues in the CDR3. The CDR3 region is CASSLTGATGDTEAFF. CDR3 bases: TGTGCCAGCAGCTTGACAGGGGCTACGGGAGACACTGAAGCTTTCTTT. The variable domain in full, completed from reference TRBV13 and TRBJ1-1, reads AAGVIQSPRHLIKEKRETATLKCYPIPRHDTVYWYQQGPGQDPQFLISFYEKMQSDKGSIPDRFSAQQFSDYHSELNMSSLELGDSALYFCASSLTGATGDTEAFFGQGTRLTVV.

This clonotype appeared many times. This chain joins TRBV5-1 and TRBJ2-2; TRBD2 agrees at 8 bases. The CDR3 is 15 amino acids. CDR1 is SGHRS, CDR2 YFSETQ, per germline. With 3 bases clipped from V and 7 bases from J, the junction kept 8 bases outside the gene matches. CDR3 sequence (DNA): TGCGCCAGCAGCTCCTTTAGCGGGGCCGGCGGGGAGCTGTTTTTT. Its protein product is CASSSFSGAGGELFF. Full variable domain (missing parts from reference TRBV5-1 and TRBJ2-2): KAGVTQTPRYLIKTRGQQVTLSCSPISGHRSVSWYQQTPGQGLQFLFEYFSETQRNKGNFPGRFSGRQFSNSRSEMNVSTLELGDSALYLCASSSFSGAGGELFFGEGSRLTVL.

The chain has TRBV14 and TRBJ2-1, with a tentative D call TRBD2 (5 bases). This CDR3 comprises 14 residues. The ends were cut back, 4 bases at V and 4 bases at J, with 11 bases in the middle. From germline, CDR1 is SGHDN and CDR2 FVKESK. CDR3 DNA: TGTGCCAGCAGCCCGGGATACTTATACAATGAGCAGTTCTTC. It yields the protein CASSPGYLYNEQFF.